This T cell receptor (beta chain) was retrieved from a study of cytomegalovirus exposure and HLA in healthy donors. Study results and limitations: The study listed 150 to 200 cytomegalovirus-associated TCR beta chains. Earlier results showed most TCR beta V segments being productive about 87% or about 30% of the time.

For this clone: The antigen remains unidentified.

Germline CDR1 and CDR2: MNHEY and SMNVEV (reference sequence). Trimming took 5 bases from V and 4 from J; bases not matched to a gene: 10. This CDR3 is built from 16 residues. The PCR ran on 60 Vbeta and 13 Jbeta primers. This table comes from immunoSEQ multiplex PCR, and its TCRdb copy is limited to in-frame clones, with some not included. This sample has around 90,000 clones, with over 75% found just once. Sequencing was performed on PBMCs. The origin of this receptor is a man aged 25-40 years in good health and CMV-seronegative. The chain joins TRBV27 to TRBJ2-2, with 7 nucleotides matching TRBD1. CDR3: CASSQRTGSGTGELFF. The CDR3 DNA sequence: TGTGCCAGCAGTCAAAGGACAGGTTCGGGCACCGGGGAGCTGTTTTTT.